This TCR beta chain originates from a study of blood T cells in healthy people across ages. Comments on this clonotype: Antigen: not known.

Peripheral blood samples of roughly 9.9 milliliters were drawn from each donor. Study findings and constraints: Across the age range, TCR beta diversity per million T cells fell in a roughly linear way. Naive and antigen-experienced cells were not separated, limiting conclusive comparison.

The CDR3 spans 15 residues. With 3 bases clipped from V and 7 bases from J, the junction kept 9 bases outside the gene matches. Germline V lookup: CDR1 SNHLY, CDR2 FYNNEI. Then a second PCR, running roughly 7 to 11 cycles, was carried out with a sample-barcoded 5' primer and a J-beta primer mix. A template-switch adaptor containing 12 random nucleotides labeled each cDNA molecule. From the 5' RACE reads, TCRdb called clonotypes with MiXCR, one entry per CDR3 protein. This table has about a million distinct CDR3 sequences, around 48% appearing once. The sequencing input was blood. The clonotype originates from a man aged 25 to 40 in good health. The chain carries TRBV2 and TRBJ1-5, with 7 nucleotides matching TRBD1. CDR3 coding DNA: TGTGCCAGCAGTGACAGGCTAGGGGGCGGGCAGCCCCAGCATTTT. The encoded protein is CASSDRLGGGQPQHF.